This entry concerns a single T cell receptor beta chain. Germline assignment: CDR1 MNHEY and CDR2 SMNVEV (reference sequence). V was shortened by 6 bases and J by 4 bases, with 19 bases between the two germline ends. CDR3 length equals 16 residues. The sample comes from a study of blood T cell repertoires in COVID-19. TCRdb's copy holds only in-frame clones and misses some; the assay was immunoSEQ multiplex PCR. Among hundreds of thousands of clones, around 91% were seen once, and the ten largest hold more than 13%. The V and J genes are TRBV27 and TRBJ2-1; the D gene is possibly TRBD1 (6 bases). The sample consisted of PBMCs or T cells enriched from blood (not recorded which). This TCR was sampled from a man aged 25-45 years who had been exposed to COVID-19. The CDR3 is CASRTLGQREYNEQFF. CDR3 DNA sequence: TGTGCCAGCAGGACCCTCGGACAGCGAGAATACAATGAGCAGTTCTTC.